This is a list of T cell receptor beta chains from one sample in a study of T cells after posttransplantation cyclophosphamide. Clones were read by immunoSEQ multiplex PCR, and TCRdb kept only the in-frame ones, dropping some. The sample lists fewer than 7,000 clones; approximately 94% were seen once. The starting material was CD8+ T cells sorted from blood, obtained after allogeneic stem cell transplant with posttransplant cyclophosphamide. Every receptor here comes from a male patient between 60 and 69 years old who received an allogeneic stem cell transplant from a related donor and was CMV-positive. The graft donor may have given rise to some T cells. The CDR3 runs from the conserved cysteine through the conserved F or W. Clone size is given for some rows only: seen once, a few or many times, or a class if the clone is expanded.

j_call v_call clone_size cdr3_aa
TRBJ2-3 TRBV4-3 NA CASSHLDRPRSTDTQYF
TRBJ1-6 TRBV5-1 NA CASSLEAGLNSPLHF
TRBJ2-7 TRBV6-5 NA CASSEGTYYEQYF
TRBJ2-7 TRBV28 NA CASTRAGDPYEQYF
TRBJ2-2 TRBV19 NA CASSPGQGSGELFF
TRBJ2-7 TRBV6-1 NA CASSENRGTGAEQYF
TRBJ2-1 TRBV6-6 NA CASSFVGQGPYNEQFF
TRBJ2-7 TRBV5-6 NA CASSWMTSGVGEQYF
TRBJ2-2 TRBV28 NA CASSLYGQGGSGELFF
TRBJ1-2 TRBV19 NA CAIKGTGGPTGYGYTF
TRBJ2-5 TRBV6-5 NA CASSPSGLAREQYF
TRBJ2-3 TRBV2 few CASSEIGERGDTQYF
TRBJ2-3 TRBV4-1 few CASSQYGTSGPTSTDTQYF
TRBJ2-3 TRBV11-3 NA CASSPTINTDTQYF
TRBJ1-1 TRBV27 once CASSGQMNTEAFF
TRBJ1-1 TRBV10-3 NA CAISESVGQGVNTEAFF
TRBJ2-1 TRBV27 NA CASSLVGTHYNEQFF